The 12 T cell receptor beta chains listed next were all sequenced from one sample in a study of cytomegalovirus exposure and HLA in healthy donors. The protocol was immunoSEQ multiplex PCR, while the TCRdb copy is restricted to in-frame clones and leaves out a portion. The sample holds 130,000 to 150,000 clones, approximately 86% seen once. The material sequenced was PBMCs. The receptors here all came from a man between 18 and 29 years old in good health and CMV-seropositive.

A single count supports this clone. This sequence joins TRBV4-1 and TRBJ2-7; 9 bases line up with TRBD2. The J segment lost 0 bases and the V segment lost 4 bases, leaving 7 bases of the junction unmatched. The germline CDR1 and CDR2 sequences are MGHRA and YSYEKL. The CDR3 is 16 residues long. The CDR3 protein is CASSPVASGVSYEQYF. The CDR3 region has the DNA TGCGCCAGCAGCCCCGTCGCTAGCGGGGTCTCCTACGAGCAGTACTTC.

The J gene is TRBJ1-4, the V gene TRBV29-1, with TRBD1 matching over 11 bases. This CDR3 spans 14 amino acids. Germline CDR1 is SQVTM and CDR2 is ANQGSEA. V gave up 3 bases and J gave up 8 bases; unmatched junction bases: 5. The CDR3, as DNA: TGCAGCGTTGAGGTGGGGACAGGGGGGGAAAAACTGTTTTTT. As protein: CSVEVGTGGEKLFF.

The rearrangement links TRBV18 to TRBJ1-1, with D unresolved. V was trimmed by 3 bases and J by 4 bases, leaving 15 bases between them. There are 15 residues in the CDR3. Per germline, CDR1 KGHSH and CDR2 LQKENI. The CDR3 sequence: CASSPGRVRITEAFF. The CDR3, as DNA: TGTGCCAGCTCACCTGGGAGGGTTCGGATCACTGAAGCTTTCTTT.

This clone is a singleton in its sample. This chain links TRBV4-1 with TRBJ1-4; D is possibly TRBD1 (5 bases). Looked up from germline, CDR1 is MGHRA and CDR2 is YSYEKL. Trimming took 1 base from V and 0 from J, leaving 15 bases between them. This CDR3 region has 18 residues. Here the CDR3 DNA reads TGCGCCAGCAGCCAAGTCATCGGGGGGTTTCCAACTAATGAAAAACTGTTTTTT. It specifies CASSQVIGGFPTNEKLFF.

The CDR3 is CASSLAGTEETQYF. The CDR3 coding sequence is TGTGCCAGCAGCTTGGCGGGGACTGAAGAGACCCAGTACTTC. The genes are TRBV5-8 and TRBJ2-5; a possible D gene is TRBD2 (6 bases). Germline CDR1 reads SGHTS; CDR2 reads YDEGEE. The CDR3 contains 14 residues. Deletions cut 0 bases from V and 3 bases from J, with 9 bases between.

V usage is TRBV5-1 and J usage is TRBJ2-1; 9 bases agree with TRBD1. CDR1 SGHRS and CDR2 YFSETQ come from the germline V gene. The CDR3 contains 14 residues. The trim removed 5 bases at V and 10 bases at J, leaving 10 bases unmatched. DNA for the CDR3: TGCGCCAGCAGTTTCAATAGACAGGGGGGCGAGCAGTTCTTC. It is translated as CASSFNRQGGEQFF. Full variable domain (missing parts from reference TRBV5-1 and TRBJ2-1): KAGVTQTPRYLIKTRGQQVTLSCSPISGHRSVSWYQQTPGQGLQFLFEYFSETQRNKGNFPGRFSGRQFSNSRSEMNVSTLELGDSALYLCASSFNRQGGEQFFGPGTRLTVL.

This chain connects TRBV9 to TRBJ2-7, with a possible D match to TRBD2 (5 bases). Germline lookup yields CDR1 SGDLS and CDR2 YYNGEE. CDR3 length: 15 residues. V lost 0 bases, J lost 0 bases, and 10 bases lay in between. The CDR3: CASSVGGEGSYEQYF. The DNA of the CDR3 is TGTGCCAGCAGCGTAGGCGGCGAGGGCTCCTACGAGCAGTACTTC.

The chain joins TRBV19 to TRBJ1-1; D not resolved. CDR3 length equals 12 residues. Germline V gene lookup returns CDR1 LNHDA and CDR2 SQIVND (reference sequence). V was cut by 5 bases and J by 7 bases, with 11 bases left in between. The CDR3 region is CASSLRDLEAFF. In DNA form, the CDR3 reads TGTGCCAGTAGTCTCCGGGATCTTGAAGCTTTCTTT. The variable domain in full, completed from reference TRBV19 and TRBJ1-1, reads DGGITQSPKYLFRKEGQNVTLSCEQNLNHDAMYWYRQDPGQGLRLIYYSQIVNDFQKGDIAEGYSVSREKKESFPLTVTSAQKNPTAFYLCASSLRDLEAFFGQGTRLTVV.

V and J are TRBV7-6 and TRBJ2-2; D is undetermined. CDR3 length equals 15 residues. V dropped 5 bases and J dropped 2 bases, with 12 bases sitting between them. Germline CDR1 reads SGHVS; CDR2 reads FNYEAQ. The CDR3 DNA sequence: TGTGCCAGCAGCCTGGCAGGCGTAAACACCGGGGAGCTGTTTTTT. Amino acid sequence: CASSLAGVNTGELFF.

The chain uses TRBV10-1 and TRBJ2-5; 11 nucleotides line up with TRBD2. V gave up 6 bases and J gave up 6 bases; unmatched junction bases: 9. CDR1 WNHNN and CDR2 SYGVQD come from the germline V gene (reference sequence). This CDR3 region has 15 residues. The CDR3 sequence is CASSLTSGRRQTQYF. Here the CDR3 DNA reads TGCGCCAGCAGCCTCACTAGCGGGAGAAGGCAGACCCAGTACTTC.

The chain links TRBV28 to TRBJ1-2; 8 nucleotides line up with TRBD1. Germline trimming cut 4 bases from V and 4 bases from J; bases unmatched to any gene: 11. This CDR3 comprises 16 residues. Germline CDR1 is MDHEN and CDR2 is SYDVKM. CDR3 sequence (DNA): TGTGCCAGCAGTTCAGTTATACAGGGGGGGATCTATGGCTACACCTTC. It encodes CASSSVIQGGIYGYTF.

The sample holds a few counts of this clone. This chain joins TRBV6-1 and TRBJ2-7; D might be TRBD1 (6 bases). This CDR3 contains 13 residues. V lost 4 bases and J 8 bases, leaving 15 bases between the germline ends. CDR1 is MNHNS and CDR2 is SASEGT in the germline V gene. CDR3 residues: CASSADRTGKQYF. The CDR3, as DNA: TGTGCCAGCAGTGCCGACAGGACGGGGAAGCAGTACTTC.